Below are 17 T cell receptor beta chains sequenced from a single sample in a study of T cell repertoires in cytomegalovirus infection. TCRdb passed the reads through MiXCR, listing each CDR3 protein once. The sample carries about 490,000 distinct CDR3 sequences, 15% to 20% recorded once. The sequencing input was CD8+ T cells from PBMCs. Source of these receptors: a human donor in good health (CMV status not recorded). Some clones in this sample may be carry-over from other donors' samples.

This sequence joins TRBV4-2 and TRBJ2-7; possibly TRBD2 for D (5 bases). The CDR3 spans 15 residues. Germline V gene sequence: CDR1 LGHNA, CDR2 YNFKEQ. Trimming took off 0 bases at V and 2 bases at J, with 11 bases between the two ends. The CDR3 loop reads CASSQDGGLAYEQYF. In DNA form, the CDR3 reads TGTGCCAGCAGCCAAGACGGCGGGCTGGCCTACGAGCAGTACTTC.

J is TRBJ2-1 and V is TRBV12-5; 8 bases map to TRBD2. The CDR3 has 14 residues. Per the germline V gene, CDR1 is LGHNT and CDR2 is FRNRAP. With 6 bases clipped from V and 8 bases from J, the junction kept 9 bases outside the gene matches. The CDR3 DNA reads TGTGCTAGTGGGACCGGGACTAGTAGGGATGAGCAGTTCTTC. This encodes CASGTGTSRDEQFF.

This clonotype was observed a few times. The chain employs TRBV13 and TRBJ2-7, with 10 bases identical to TRBD1. The germline V gene encodes CDR1 PRHDT and CDR2 FYEKMQ (reference sequence). V lost 4 bases to trimming and J lost 7 bases; unmatched junction nucleotides: 7. The CDR3 sequence is 14 residues long. The CDR3 DNA is TGTGCCAGCAGCTACGGGACAGGGGTTGGGGAGCAGTACTTC. Translating it yields CASSYGTGVGEQYF. The full variable domain, its missing parts supplied by reference TRBV13 and TRBJ2-7, is AAGVIQSPRHLIKEKRETATLKCYPIPRHDTVYWYQQGPGQDPQFLISFYEKMQSDKGSIPDRFSAQQFSDYHSELNMSSLELGDSALYFCASSYGTGVGEQYFGPGTRLTVT.

J is TRBJ2-1 and V is TRBV14; a possible D gene is TRBD1 (5 bases). Trimming took 5 bases from V and 2 from J, leaving 10 bases between them. This CDR3 contains 14 residues. CDR1 and CDR2 (germline): SGHDN, FVKESK. The CDR3 protein is CASSVGRAYNEQFF. The CDR3 DNA sequence: TGTGCCAGCAGCGTTGGCAGGGCCTACAATGAGCAGTTCTTC.

This clonotype was seen repeatedly, ten times or more. The J gene is TRBJ2-1, the V gene TRBV19; 8 bases are shared with TRBD2. This CDR3 is 14 amino acids long. From germline, CDR1 is LNHDA and CDR2 SQIVND (reference sequence). V lost 2 bases, J lost 5 bases, and 2 bases stayed unmatched. The CDR3 loop is CASSIRAGDNEQFF. CDR3 coding DNA: TGTGCCAGTAGTATAAGAGCGGGGGACAATGAGCAGTTCTTC.

In this sample, this clonotype turned up many times. The J gene is TRBJ2-3, the V gene TRBV6-5; 7 bases are shared with TRBD2. Trimming removed 0 bases from V and 1 base from J; junction bases left unmatched: 7. Germline CDR1 MNHEY, CDR2 SVGAGI. There are 17 residues in the CDR3. CDR3 nucleotide sequence: TGTGCCAGCAGTTACTCGGCGGGGGATTACGGCACAGATACGCAGTATTTT. Its translation is CASSYSAGDYGTDTQYF.

In the case of this clonotype: A much larger clone lies one base from this, so it may be a read error. No conserved phenylalanine or tryptophan ends this CDR3, so it is likely a read error. V usage is TRBV25-1 and J usage is TRBJ2-4; D possibly uses TRBD1 or TRBD2 (6 bases each). V was shortened by 11 bases and J by 8 bases, with 16 bases between the two germline ends. The germline V gene has CDR1 MGHDK and CDR2 SYGVNS. The length of the CDR3 is 12 residues. In nucleotides, the CDR3 is TGTGCCTCACAGGGACTGGGGGACATTCAGTACTCC. It codes for CASQGLGDIQYS.

This clonotype was seen at least ten times. V usage is TRBV19 and J usage is TRBJ1-1; D gene ambiguous. Trimming took 3 bases from V and 0 from J, leaving 8 bases between them. CDR1 LNHDA and CDR2 SQIVND come from the germline V gene (reference sequence). The CDR3 sequence is 14 residues long. The CDR3 reads CASSILGMNTEAFF. The CDR3 nucleotides read TGTGCCAGTAGTATTTTGGGGATGAACACTGAAGCTTTCTTT. Looking up the rest from reference TRBV19 and TRBJ1-1 gives the full variable domain: DGGITQSPKYLFRKEGQNVTLSCEQNLNHDAMYWYRQDPGQGLRLIYYSQIVNDFQKGDIAEGYSVSREKKESFPLTVTSAQKNPTAFYLCASSILGMNTEAFFGQGTRLTVV.

The genes are TRBV20-1 and TRBJ2-7, with D perhaps TRBD1 (6 bases). Germline V CDR1 and CDR2: DFQATT, SNEGSKA (reference sequence). V shed 0 bases and J shed 3 bases, with 9 bases lying between them. CDR3 length: 13 amino acids. Here the CDR3 DNA reads TGCAGTGCTAGAGATATACAGGGCTACGAGCAGTACTTC. This gives the protein CSARDIQGYEQYF.

The chain joins TRBV24-1 to TRBJ2-1; 9 bases fit TRBD1. The CDR3 is 15 residues long. Germline CDR1 is KGHDR and CDR2 is SFDVKD. The V segment lost 3 bases and the J segment 8 bases; nucleotides outside the gene matches: 7. The CDR3 here is CATSDGGTGMDEQFF. CDR3 coding DNA: TGTGCCACCAGTGATGGGGGGACAGGGATGGATGAGCAGTTCTTC.

The chain links TRBV3-1 to TRBJ2-7; TRBD2 matches at 13 bases. The V gene's germline CDR1 is LGHDT and CDR2 YNNKEL (reference sequence). The CDR3 spans 19 residues. V was clipped by 5 bases and J by 4 bases; unmatched bases: 17. The DNA of the CDR3 is TGTGCCAGCAGCTCAAGCGGACTAGCGGGAGCCCGTCCGTTGTACGAGCAGTACTTC. Amino acid sequence: CASSSSGLAGARPLYEQYF.

This clonotype has a count of ten or more. The genes are TRBV27 and TRBJ2-3; D ambiguous. Trimming pared 3 bases from V and 1 base from J, leaving 5 bases between. In germline, CDR1 is MNHEY, CDR2 SMNVEV (reference sequence). This CDR3 is built from 13 residues. The CDR3 bases are TGTGCCAGCAGTTTCCATCGCACAGATACGCAGTATTTT. This codes for CASSFHRTDTQYF.

This clonotype was recorded at least ten times. Written as DNA, the CDR3 is TGTGCCAGCAGCCAAGGGCCGGGTCGGGAGCTGTTTTTT. Its translation is CASSQGPGRELFF. This rearrangement joins TRBV14 to TRBJ2-2; no reliable D call. Germline CDR1 SGHDN, CDR2 FVKESK. There are 13 residues in the CDR3. V was cut by 1 base and J by 9 bases, with 9 bases left in between.

This clonotype was seen many times. J is TRBJ2-1 and V is TRBV7-9; 7 bases match TRBD1. There are 16 residues in the CDR3. In germline, CDR1 is SEHNR, CDR2 FQNEAQ (reference sequence). J was trimmed by 3 bases and V by 5 bases; bases with no gene match: 10. The CDR3 DNA sequence: TGTGCCAGCAGCCCCTCTCTCAGGGGGAACTACAATGAGCAGTTCTTC. Translation: CASSPSLRGNYNEQFF.

This clonotype was detected a few times. The chain recombines TRBV19 with TRBJ2-1; D possibly corresponds to TRBD2 (6 bases). The ends were cut back, 6 bases at V and 0 bases at J, with 18 bases in the middle. The CDR3 consists of 17 residues. Germline assignment: CDR1 LNHDA and CDR2 SQIVND (reference sequence). In DNA form, the CDR3 reads TGTGCCAGTAGACCGGTATCGGGACTGAGCTCCTACAATGAGCAGTTCTTC. It is translated as CASRPVSGLSSYNEQFF. The variable domain in full, completed from reference TRBV19 and TRBJ2-1, reads DGGITQSPKYLFRKEGQNVTLSCEQNLNHDAMYWYRQDPGQGLRLIYYSQIVNDFQKGDIAEGYSVSREKKESFPLTVTSAQKNPTAFYLCASRPVSGLSSYNEQFFGPGTRLTVL.

This clonotype was detected ten times or more. The CDR3 loop reads CASSFRALAGETQYF. The CDR3, as DNA: TGTGCCAGCAGTTTCCGAGCGCTAGCGGGAGAGACCCAGTACTTC. V and J are TRBV27 and TRBJ2-5, with TRBD2 matching over 8 bases. Germline V gene sequence: CDR1 MNHEY, CDR2 SMNVEV (reference sequence). The CDR3 loop spans 15 amino acids. V lost 3 bases to trimming and J lost 4 bases; unmatched junction nucleotides: 7.

This clonotype was recorded a few times. This chain joins TRBV24-1 and TRBJ2-3; no clear D gene. The length of the CDR3 is 16 residues. Germline-derived CDR1 and CDR2 are KGHDR and SFDVKD. Trimming removed 4 bases at V and 0 bases at J, with 13 bases between. The chain's CDR3 is CATSEGLQQSTDTQYF. CDR3 nucleotide sequence: TGTGCCACCAGTGAGGGATTACAGCAAAGCACAGATACGCAGTATTTT.